The 9 T cell receptor beta chains in this list originate from one sample, sequenced in a study of cytotoxic CD8 clonotypes in ibrutinib-treated CLL. The table came from immunoSEQ multiplex PCR; TCRdb's copy has only in-frame clones and leaves some out. Altogether almost 250,000 clones are present, less than 75% being singletons, with the ten largest covering just over 15%. This specimen consisted of PBMCs, obtained after 24 months of ibrutinib treatment. All receptors come from a human donor with chronic lymphocytic leukemia.

The chain links TRBV28 to TRBJ1-2; perhaps TRBD1 as D (5 bases). Germline V lookup: CDR1 MDHEN, CDR2 SYDVKM. The germline V and J ends were trimmed by 9 bases and 3 bases, with 14 bases remaining between them. The CDR3 runs to 13 residues. CDR3 sequence reads: CASRQLPHYGYTF. CDR3 DNA sequence: TGTGCCAGTAGACAGCTACCCCACTATGGCTACACCTTC.

This clone was counted between two and nine times. The chain combines TRBV27 with TRBJ2-3, with D perhaps TRBD1 (6 bases). The V end was cut by 5 bases, the J end by 1 base, with 13 bases between. CDR3 length: 15 residues. CDR1 is MNHEY, CDR2 SMNVEV, per germline (reference sequence). Here the CDR3 reads CASSGRTAGTDTQYF. In DNA form, the CDR3 reads TGTGCCAGCAGTGGGCGGACAGCGGGCACAGATACGCAGTATTTT.

The rearrangement joins TRBV28 to TRBJ1-5; D not resolved. Germline V CDR1 and CDR2: MDHEN, SYDVKM. This CDR3 is 17 amino acids long. V lost 4 bases, J lost 0 bases, and 16 bases lay in between. DNA of the CDR3: TGTGCCAGCAGTTGGGAAGAAAAGGGCAATAGCAATCAGCCCCAGCATTTT. This gives the protein CASSWEEKGNSNQPQHF. Combining the CDR3 with reference TRBV28 and TRBJ1-5 gives the whole variable domain DVKVTQSSRYLVKRTGEKVFLECVQDMDHENMFWYRQDPGLGLRLIYFSYDVKMKEKGDIPEGYSVSREKKERFSLILESASTNQTSMYLCASSWEEKGNSNQPQHFGDGTRLSIL.

The chain recombines TRBV9 with TRBJ2-6; D remains unclear. Germline V gene data show CDR1 as SGDLS and CDR2 as YYNGEE. The V gene lost 4 bases and the J gene lost 1 base, with 6 bases spanning the gap. The CDR3 is 14 amino acids. CDR3 nucleotide sequence: TGTGCCAGCAGCCTGAGTTCTGGGGCCAACGTCCTGACTTTC. Amino acid sequence: CASSLSSGANVLTF.

CDR3 protein: CASSLADGEAFF. Written as DNA, the CDR3 is TGTGCCAGCAGCTTGGCGGACGGGGAAGCTTTCTTT. V gene TRBV11-3 combines with J gene TRBJ1-1; D remains unclear. The V and J ends lost 3 bases and 8 bases respectively, with 10 bases between them. CDR1 and CDR2 (germline): SGHNT, YENEEA. The CDR3 totals 12 residues.

The chain links TRBV2 to TRBJ1-1; D uncertain. In germline, CDR1 is SNHLY, CDR2 FYNNEI. This CDR3 has 12 residues. V lost 6 bases to trimming and J lost 7 bases, with 12 bases between them. The CDR3 DNA follows: TGTGCCAGCAGGGATGGACCTTTTGAAGCTTTCTTT. This gives the protein CASRDGPFEAFF.

The rearrangement joins TRBV6-5 to TRBJ1-1, with a possible D match to TRBD1 (5 bases). V was cut by 6 bases and J by 3 bases, with 11 bases left in between. The CDR3 contains 13 residues. In germline, CDR1 is MNHEY, CDR2 SVGAGI. In nucleotides, the CDR3 is TGTGCCAGCAGCTCCGAAGGGGACACTGAAGCTTTCTTT. It encodes CASSSEGDTEAFF.

This chain connects TRBV4-3 to TRBJ2-7, with TRBD1 matching over 10 bases. Germline V gene data show CDR1 as LGHNA and CDR2 as YSLEER. This CDR3 is built from 14 residues. Unmatched junction bases numbered 7, after V lost 6 bases and J lost 5 bases. The DNA for the CDR3 is TGCGCCAGCAGGCTCGGGACAGGGGACGACGAGCAGTACTTC. It encodes CASRLGTGDDEQYF.

J is TRBJ2-7 and V is TRBV29-1; TRBD2 agrees at 8 bases. Germline values: CDR1 SQVTM, CDR2 ANQGSEA. The CDR3 sequence is 15 residues long. Trimming took 6 bases from V and 0 from J; bases not matched to a gene: 10. CDR3 sequence: CSVDGGLGDSYEQYF. The CDR3 bases are TGCAGCGTAGACGGGGGACTAGGGGACTCCTACGAGCAGTACTTC.